Listed below are T cell receptor beta chains from one sample, sequenced in a study of human T cells and chemical hapten exposure. A single record per CDR3 protein comes from TCRdb applying MiXCR to the RACE reads. The sample includes 300,000 to 350,000 distinct CDR3 sequences, around 7% of them seen just once. This material consisted of whole blood, taken in connection with sensitization to the hapten diphenylcyclopropenone (DPC). Receptors were obtained from a woman aged 18-29 years with alopecia areata. Some clones in this sample may be carry-over from other donors' samples. The CDR3 runs from the conserved cysteine through the conserved F or W. Each record gives: clone size, D gene, V gene, J gene, CDR3 protein, CDR3 DNA. D genes are given only for firm matches. A row's size may be missing; if present it is once, few, many or a size class.

clone_size: many; d_call: .; v_call: TRBV11-1; j_call: TRBJ1-1; cdr3_aa: CASKLGVIMNTEAFF; cdr3_nt: TGTGCCAGCAAACTAGGGGTGATCATGAACACTGAAGCTTTCTTT
clone_size: .; d_call: .; v_call: TRBV29-1; j_call: TRBJ1-4; cdr3_aa: CSVGTGRGKLFF; cdr3_nt: TGCAGCGTTGGGACTGGGAGGGGAAAACTGTTTTTT
clone_size: few; d_call: .; v_call: TRBV12-3/TRBV12-4; j_call: TRBJ1-1; cdr3_aa: CASSLGEAFF; cdr3_nt: TGTGCCAGCAGTTTAGGTGAAGCTTTCTTT
clone_size: few; d_call: .; v_call: TRBV6-4; j_call: TRBJ2-3; cdr3_aa: CASSDSQGSSDTQYF; cdr3_nt: TGTGCCAGCAGTGACTCTCAGGGGTCATCAGATACGCAGTATTTT
clone_size: .; d_call: .; v_call: TRBV12-3/TRBV12-4; j_call: TRBJ1-5; cdr3_aa: CASSFPAQPQHF; cdr3_nt: TGTGCCAGCAGTTTCCCCGCTCAGCCCCAGCATTTT
clone_size: .; d_call: TRBD1; v_call: TRBV6-6; j_call: TRBJ1-5; cdr3_aa: CASTPSGTEHSNQPQHF; cdr3_nt: TGTGCCAGCACACCATCTGGGACAGAACATAGCAATCAGCCCCAGCATTTT
clone_size: many; d_call: .; v_call: TRBV20-1; j_call: TRBJ2-2; cdr3_aa: CSARATSSNTGELFF; cdr3_nt: TGCAGTGCTAGAGCGACTTCTTCAAACACCGGGGAGCTGTTTTTT
clone_size: .; d_call: .; v_call: TRBV19; j_call: TRBJ2-7; cdr3_aa: CASSIATGPSSYEQYF; cdr3_nt: TGTGCCAGTAGTATAGCCACCGGGCCAAGCTCCTACGAGCAGTACTTC
clone_size: few; d_call: .; v_call: TRBV7-2; j_call: TRBJ2-1; cdr3_aa: CASSLAGSGPLYSEQFF; cdr3_nt: TGTGCCAGCAGCTTAGCGGGTTCGGGCCCCTTATACAGTGAGCAGTTCTTC
clone_size: many; d_call: .; v_call: TRBV12-3/TRBV12-4; j_call: TRBJ1-1; cdr3_aa: CASSARTEAFF; cdr3_nt: TGTGCCAGCAGCGCACGGACGGAAGCTTTCTTT
clone_size: many; d_call: .; v_call: TRBV18; j_call: TRBJ1-5; cdr3_aa: CASSPSPGSNQPQHF; cdr3_nt: TGTGCCAGCTCACCATCGCCAGGAAGCAATCAGCCCCAGCATTTT
clone_size: .; d_call: TRBD2; v_call: TRBV20-1; j_call: TRBJ2-2; cdr3_aa: CSASRAGSTGELFF; cdr3_nt: TGCAGTGCCTCGAGAGCGGGGTCGACCGGGGAGCTGTTTTTT
clone_size: .; d_call: .; v_call: TRBV24-1; j_call: TRBJ2-3; cdr3_aa: CATSPGYSTDTQYF; cdr3_nt: TGTGCCACCAGTCCAGGGTATAGCACAGATACGCAGTATTTT
clone_size: .; d_call: .; v_call: TRBV5-1; j_call: TRBJ2-3; cdr3_aa: CASSLAQGTVTQYF; cdr3_nt: TGCGCCAGCAGCTTGGCTCAGGGCACAGTTACGCAGTATTTT
clone_size: .; d_call: .; v_call: TRBV20-1; j_call: TRBJ1-5; cdr3_aa: CSARVQGTQPQHF; cdr3_nt: TGCAGTGCTAGAGTCCAGGGAACTCAGCCCCAGCATTTT
clone_size: few; d_call: .; v_call: TRBV15; j_call: TRBJ2-1; cdr3_aa: CATSRDYGPNEQFF; cdr3_nt: TGTGCCACCAGCAGAGATTACGGACCTAATGAGCAGTTCTTC
clone_size: .; d_call: TRBD2; v_call: TRBV7-2; j_call: TRBJ2-3; cdr3_aa: CASSFSGVQGDTQYF; cdr3_nt: TGTGCCAGCAGTTTTAGCGGGGTCCAGGGGGATACGCAGTATTTT
clone_size: many; d_call: .; v_call: TRBV20-1; j_call: TRBJ2-3; cdr3_aa: CSARVSQSDTQYF; cdr3_nt: TGCAGTGCTAGAGTGTCGCAGTCAGATACGCAGTATTTT
clone_size: few; d_call: .; v_call: TRBV29-1; j_call: TRBJ2-1; cdr3_aa: CSVEAGDEQFF; cdr3_nt: TGCAGCGTTGAGGCCGGTGATGAGCAGTTCTTC
clone_size: .; d_call: .; v_call: TRBV2; j_call: TRBJ1-5; cdr3_aa: CASEAESINQPQHF; cdr3_nt: TGTGCCAGCGAGGCAGAGTCTATTAATCAGCCCCAGCATTTT
clone_size: .; d_call: .; v_call: TRBV6-5; j_call: TRBJ2-7; cdr3_aa: CASSYSGNPYEQYF; cdr3_nt: TGTGCCAGCAGTTACTCGGGAAATCCCTACGAGCAGTACTTC
clone_size: .; d_call: .; v_call: TRBV20-1; j_call: TRBJ2-7; cdr3_aa: CSAPDPKSISDRFYEQYF; cdr3_nt: TGCAGTGCCCCTGATCCCAAGTCGATTTCCGACAGATTCTACGAGCAGTACTTC
clone_size: .; d_call: .; v_call: TRBV5-1; j_call: TRBJ2-1; cdr3_aa: CASSLGLDFPGEQFF; cdr3_nt: TGCGCCAGCAGCTTGGGGCTAGACTTCCCGGGTGAGCAGTTCTTC
clone_size: many; d_call: TRBD2; v_call: TRBV7-2; j_call: TRBJ2-3; cdr3_aa: CASSTATSGVYYFTDTQYF; cdr3_nt: TGTGCCAGCAGCACCGCGACTAGCGGCGTTTATTACTTCACAGATACGCAGTATTTT
clone_size: .; d_call: .; v_call: TRBV4-2; j_call: TRBJ1-1; cdr3_aa: CASSQEGEGLDTEAFF; cdr3_nt: TGTGCCAGCAGCCAAGAAGGTGAGGGATTAGACACTGAAGCTTTCTTT
clone_size: .; d_call: TRBD2; v_call: TRBV2; j_call: TRBJ2-5; cdr3_aa: CALNRAGVQETQYF; cdr3_nt: TGTGCCCTTAACCGAGCGGGGGTCCAAGAGACCCAGTACTTC
clone_size: few; d_call: .; v_call: TRBV6-2/TRBV6-3; j_call: TRBJ1-5; cdr3_aa: CASSYSGPMGPNQPQHF; cdr3_nt: TGTGCCAGCAGTTACTCGGGGCCCATGGGCCCAAATCAGCCCCAGCATTTT
clone_size: few; d_call: TRBD1; v_call: TRBV7-2; j_call: TRBJ2-5; cdr3_aa: CASSLFGQGQETQYF; cdr3_nt: TGTGCCAGCAGCTTATTTGGACAGGGGCAAGAGACCCAGTACTTC